The entry below gives a single TCR beta chain sequence along with its context. Per germline, CDR1 DFQATT and CDR2 SNEGSKA (reference sequence). The V and J ends lost 8 bases and 8 bases, in that order; junction bases with no gene match: 4. The CDR3 is 11 residues long. The data are from a study of blood T cell repertoires in COVID-19. On the study more broadly: Samples representing acute and convalescent COVID-19 were sourced from the United States, Italy and Spain. Sample material is recorded as cDNA or gDNA derived from T cells, B-cell-depleted T cells, or PBMCs.

Authors' data handling: Reference gene primer amplification gave estimated nucleated cell counts. Method: immunoSEQ multiplex PCR; TCRdb's copy keeps in-frame clones and lacks some. The V and J calls and the clone size are those of that table, but D and trimming were determined from the DNA. The sample includes tens of thousands of clones, about 86% of them seen just once. Sequencing was done on a sample of peripheral blood. The J gene is TRBJ2-1, the V gene TRBV20-1, with 9 bases that match TRBD1. The sequence derives from a woman aged 80 or older with acute or convalescent COVID-19. The CDR3 nucleotides read TGCAGTCAACAGGGGGCCTATGAGCAGTTCTTC. Translating gives CSQQGAYEQFF.